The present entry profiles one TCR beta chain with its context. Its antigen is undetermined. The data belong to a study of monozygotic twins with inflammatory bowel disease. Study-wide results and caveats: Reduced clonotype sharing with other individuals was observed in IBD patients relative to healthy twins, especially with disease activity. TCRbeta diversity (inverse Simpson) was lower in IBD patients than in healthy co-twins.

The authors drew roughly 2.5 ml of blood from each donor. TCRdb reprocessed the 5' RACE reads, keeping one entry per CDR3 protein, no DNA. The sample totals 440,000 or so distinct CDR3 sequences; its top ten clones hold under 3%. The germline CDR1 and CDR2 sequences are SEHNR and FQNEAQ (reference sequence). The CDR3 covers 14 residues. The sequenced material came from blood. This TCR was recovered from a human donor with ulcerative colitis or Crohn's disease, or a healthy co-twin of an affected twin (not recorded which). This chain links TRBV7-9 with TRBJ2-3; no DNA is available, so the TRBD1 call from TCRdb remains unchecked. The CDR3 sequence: CASSYQTRADTQYF.